The TCR beta chain described here comes from a study of response to subunit inactivated influenza vaccine. In TCRdb, the RT-PCR reads were re-called with MiXCR into one record per CDR3 protein. The sample carries fewer than 550,000 distinct CDR3 sequences, approximately 24% recorded once. Germline CDR1 MGHRA, CDR2 YSYEKL. This CDR3 contains 16 residues. Trimming shortened V by 0 bases and J by 0 bases, and 10 bases separated the two germline ends. The sequence was collected from a man between 50 and 59 years old who received an inactivated influenza vaccine. The rearrangement links TRBV4-1 to TRBJ2-3; tentative D call: TRBD2 (6 bases). The material sequenced was CD4+ T cells sorted from PBMCs, taken roughly 5 days after vaccination. The CDR3 here is CASSQDGAGSTDTQYF. CDR3 in DNA: TGCGCCAGCAGCCAAGATGGTGCGGGGAGCACAGATACGCAGTATTTT.